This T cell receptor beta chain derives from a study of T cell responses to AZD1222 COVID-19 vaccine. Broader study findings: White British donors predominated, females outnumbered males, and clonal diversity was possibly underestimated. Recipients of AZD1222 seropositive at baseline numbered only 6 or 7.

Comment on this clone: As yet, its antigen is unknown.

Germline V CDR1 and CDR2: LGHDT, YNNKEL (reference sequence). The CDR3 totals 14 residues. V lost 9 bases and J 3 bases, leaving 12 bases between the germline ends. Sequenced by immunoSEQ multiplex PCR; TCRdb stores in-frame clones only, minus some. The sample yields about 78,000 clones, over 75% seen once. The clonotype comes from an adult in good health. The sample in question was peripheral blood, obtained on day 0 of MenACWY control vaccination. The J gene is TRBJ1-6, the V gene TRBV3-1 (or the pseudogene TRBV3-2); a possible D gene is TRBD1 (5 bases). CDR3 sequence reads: CASNGGFYNSPLHF. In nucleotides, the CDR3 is TGTGCCAGTAACGGGGGGTTCTATAATTCACCCCTCCACTTT.